The 3 T cell receptor beta chains below come from one sample, sequenced in a study of human T cells and chemical hapten exposure. TCRdb reprocessed the RACE reads via MiXCR and lists one record per CDR3 protein. The sample has about 89,000 distinct CDR3 sequences, 10% to 15% seen once. Time point of the sample: patch test 3, about 24 weeks after DPC sensitization. Treatment noted: therapeutic diphenylcyclopropenone sensitization with weekly scalp DPC. The sequencing used whole blood, collected in connection with sensitization to the hapten diphenylcyclopropenone (DPC). These receptors all stem from a woman aged 50 to 60 with alopecia areata. Some clones in this sample may be carry-over from other donors' samples.

This clonotype was detected many times. The V gene is TRBV29-1, the J gene TRBJ2-7; TRBD1 matches at 10 bases. V dropped 6 bases and J dropped 3; count of bases not matched to a gene: 5. The germline V gene has CDR1 SQVTM and CDR2 ANQGSEA. The CDR3 has 13 amino acids. The CDR3 DNA reads TGCAGCGTCCCGGGACAGGGGTTCTACGAGCAGTACTTC. This translates into CSVPGQGFYEQYF.

The chain uses TRBV18 and TRBJ2-2; D call uncertain. CDR3 length: 13 amino acids. Germline assignment: CDR1 KGHSH and CDR2 LQKENI. V gave up 3 bases and J gave up 6 bases, with 8 bases separating them. The CDR3: CASSPAWPGELFF. The CDR3 DNA reads as TGTGCCAGCTCACCGGCGTGGCCCGGGGAGCTGTTTTTT.

This clonotype has just a few counts. The chain combines TRBV5-1 with TRBJ2-3; D uncertain. Germline V lookup: CDR1 SGHRS, CDR2 YFSETQ. This CDR3 has 15 residues. With 2 bases removed from V and 3 bases from J, the gap between germline ends came to 13 bases. CDR3 bases: TGCGCCAGCAGCTTCCAGCACCGAGAGACAGATACGCAGTATTTT. Translating gives CASSFQHRETDTQYF.